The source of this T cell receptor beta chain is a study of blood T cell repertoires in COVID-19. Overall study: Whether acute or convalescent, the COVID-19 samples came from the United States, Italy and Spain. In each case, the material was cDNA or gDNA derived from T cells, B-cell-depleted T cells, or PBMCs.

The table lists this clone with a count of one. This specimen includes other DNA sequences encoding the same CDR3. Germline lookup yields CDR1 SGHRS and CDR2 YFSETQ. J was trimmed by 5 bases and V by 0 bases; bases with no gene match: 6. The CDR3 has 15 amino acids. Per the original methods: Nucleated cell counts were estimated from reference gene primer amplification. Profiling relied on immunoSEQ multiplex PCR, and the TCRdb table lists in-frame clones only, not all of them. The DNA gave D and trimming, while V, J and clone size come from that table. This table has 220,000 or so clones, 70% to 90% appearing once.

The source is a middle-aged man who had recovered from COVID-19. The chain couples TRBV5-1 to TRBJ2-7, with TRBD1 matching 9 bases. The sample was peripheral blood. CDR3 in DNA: TGCGCCAGCAGCTTGGCCGGGACAGGGTCCCACGAGCAGTACTTC. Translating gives CASSLAGTGSHEQYF.